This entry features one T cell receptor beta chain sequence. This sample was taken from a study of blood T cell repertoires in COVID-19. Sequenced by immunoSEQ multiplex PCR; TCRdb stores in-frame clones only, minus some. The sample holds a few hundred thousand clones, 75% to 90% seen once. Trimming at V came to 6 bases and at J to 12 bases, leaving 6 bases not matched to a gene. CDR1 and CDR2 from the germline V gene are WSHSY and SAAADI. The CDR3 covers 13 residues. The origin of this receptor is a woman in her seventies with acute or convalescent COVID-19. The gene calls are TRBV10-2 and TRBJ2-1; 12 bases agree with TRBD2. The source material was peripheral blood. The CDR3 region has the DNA TGCGCCAGCAGCCTTGGACTAGCGGGGTTGCAGTTCTTC. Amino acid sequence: CASSLGLAGLQFF.